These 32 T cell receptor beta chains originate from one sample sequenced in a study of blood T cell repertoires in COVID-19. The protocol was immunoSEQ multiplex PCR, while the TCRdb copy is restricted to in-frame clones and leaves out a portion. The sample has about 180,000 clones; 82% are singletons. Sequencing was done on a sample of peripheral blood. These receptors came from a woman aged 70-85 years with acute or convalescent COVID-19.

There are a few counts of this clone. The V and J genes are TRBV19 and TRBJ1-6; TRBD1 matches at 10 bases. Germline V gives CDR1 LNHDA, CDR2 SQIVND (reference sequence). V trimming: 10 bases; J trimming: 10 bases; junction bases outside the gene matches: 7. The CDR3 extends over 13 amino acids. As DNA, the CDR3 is TGTGCCACTTCGGACAGGGGGTTGTCACCCCTCCACTTT. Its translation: CATSDRGLSPLHF.

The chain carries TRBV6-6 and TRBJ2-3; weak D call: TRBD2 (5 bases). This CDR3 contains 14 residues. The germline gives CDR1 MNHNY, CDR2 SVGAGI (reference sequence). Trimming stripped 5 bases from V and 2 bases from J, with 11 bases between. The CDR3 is CASSIGLSTDTQYF. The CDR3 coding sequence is TGTGCCAGCAGTATAGGACTTTCCACAGATACGCAGTATTTT.

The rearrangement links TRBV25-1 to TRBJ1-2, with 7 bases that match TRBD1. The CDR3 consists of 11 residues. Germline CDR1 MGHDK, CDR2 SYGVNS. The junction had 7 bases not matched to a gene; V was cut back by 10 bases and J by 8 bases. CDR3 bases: TGTGCCACTACAGGGGCCGGAGGCTACACCTTC. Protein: CATTGAGGYTF.

The CDR3 region is CASSGTGMNTEAFF. CDR3 nucleotide sequence: TGCGCCAGCAGTGGTACAGGCATGAACACTGAAGCTTTCTTT. The chain has TRBV10-2 and TRBJ1-1; TRBD1 might be the D (5 bases). This CDR3 region has 14 residues. Trimming cost V 4 bases and J 0 bases, with 9 bases left between them. Germline V lookup: CDR1 WSHSY, CDR2 SAAADI.

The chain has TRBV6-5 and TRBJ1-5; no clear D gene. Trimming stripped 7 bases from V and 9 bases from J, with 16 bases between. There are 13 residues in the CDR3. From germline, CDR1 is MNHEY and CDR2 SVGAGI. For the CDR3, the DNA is TGTGCCAGCATGTTTTCTCAGACTGGGCCCCAGCATTTT. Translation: CASMFSQTGPQHF.

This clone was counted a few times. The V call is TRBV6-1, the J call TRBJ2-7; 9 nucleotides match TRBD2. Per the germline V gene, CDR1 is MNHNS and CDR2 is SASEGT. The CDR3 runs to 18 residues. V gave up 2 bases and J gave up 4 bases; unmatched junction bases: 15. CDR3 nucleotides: TGTGCCAGCAGTGAAAACCCGATAGTAGCGGGAGCGAAATACGAGCAGTACTTC. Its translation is CASSENPIVAGAKYEQYF.

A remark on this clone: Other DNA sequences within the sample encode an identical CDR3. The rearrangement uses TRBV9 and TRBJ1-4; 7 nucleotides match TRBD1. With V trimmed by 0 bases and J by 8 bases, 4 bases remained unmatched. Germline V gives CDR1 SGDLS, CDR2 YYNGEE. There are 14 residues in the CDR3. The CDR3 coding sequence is TGTGCCAGCAGCGTAGAAGGCAGGGGGGAAAAACTGTTTTTT. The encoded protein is CASSVEGRGEKLFF.

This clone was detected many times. CDR3 coding DNA: TGTGCCAGCAGTTTTGGGACTAGCGCCACAGATACGCAGTATTTT. This codes for CASSFGTSATDTQYF. V usage is TRBV28 and J usage is TRBJ2-3, with 10 bases fitting TRBD2. The CDR3 consists of 15 residues. CDR1 and CDR2 from the germline V gene are MDHEN and SYDVKM. With 3 bases clipped from V and 2 bases from J, the junction kept 2 bases outside the gene matches.

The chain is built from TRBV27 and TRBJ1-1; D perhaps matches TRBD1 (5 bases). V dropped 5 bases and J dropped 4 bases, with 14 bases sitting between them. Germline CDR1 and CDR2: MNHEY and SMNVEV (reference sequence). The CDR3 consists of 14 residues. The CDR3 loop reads CASSVAGRGTEAFF. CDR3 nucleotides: TGTGCCAGCAGTGTGGCAGGGAGGGGCACTGAAGCTTTCTTT.

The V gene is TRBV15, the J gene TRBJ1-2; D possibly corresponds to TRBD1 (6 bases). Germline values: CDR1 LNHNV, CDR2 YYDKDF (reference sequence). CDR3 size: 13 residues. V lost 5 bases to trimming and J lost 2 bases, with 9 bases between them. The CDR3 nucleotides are TGTGCCACCAGCTCGGACAGCAACTATGGCTACACCTTC. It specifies CATSSDSNYGYTF.

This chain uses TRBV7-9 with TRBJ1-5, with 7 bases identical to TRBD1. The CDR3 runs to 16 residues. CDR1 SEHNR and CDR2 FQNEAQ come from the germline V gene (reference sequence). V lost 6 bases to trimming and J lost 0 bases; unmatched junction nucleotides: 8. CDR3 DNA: TGTGCCAGCAGTGATGGGACAGACTATAGCAATCAGCCCCAGCATTTT. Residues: CASSDGTDYSNQPQHF.

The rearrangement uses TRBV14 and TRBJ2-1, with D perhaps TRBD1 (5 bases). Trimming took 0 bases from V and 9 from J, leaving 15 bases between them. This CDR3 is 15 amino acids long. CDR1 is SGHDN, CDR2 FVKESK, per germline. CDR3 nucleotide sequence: TGTGCCAGCAGCCAAGAATGGGGCAGGGATAGTGAGCAGTTCTTC. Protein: CASSQEWGRDSEQFF.

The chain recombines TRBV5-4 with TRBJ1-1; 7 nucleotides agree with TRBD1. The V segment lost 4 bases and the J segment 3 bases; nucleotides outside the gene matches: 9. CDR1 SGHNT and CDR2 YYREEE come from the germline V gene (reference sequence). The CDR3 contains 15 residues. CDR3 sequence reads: CASSLGTASYTEAFF. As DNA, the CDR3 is TGTGCCAGCAGCCTCGGGACAGCCAGTTACACTGAAGCTTTCTTT.

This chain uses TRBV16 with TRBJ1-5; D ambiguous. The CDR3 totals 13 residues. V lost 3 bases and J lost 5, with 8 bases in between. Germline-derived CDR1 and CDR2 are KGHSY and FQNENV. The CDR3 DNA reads TGTGCCAGCAGCCAGACCACAGATCAGCCCCAGCATTTT. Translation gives CASSQTTDQPQHF. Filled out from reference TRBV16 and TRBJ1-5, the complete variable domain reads GEEVAQTPKHLVRGEGQKAKLYCAPIKGHSYVFWYQQVLKNEFKFLISFQNENVFDETGMPKERFSAKCLPNSPCSLEIQATKLEDSAVYFCASSQTTDQPQHFGDGTRLSIL.

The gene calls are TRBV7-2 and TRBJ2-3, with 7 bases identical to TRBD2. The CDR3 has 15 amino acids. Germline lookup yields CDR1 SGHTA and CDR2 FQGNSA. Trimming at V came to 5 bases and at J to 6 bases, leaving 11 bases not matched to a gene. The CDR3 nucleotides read TGTGCCAGCAGCCCGTGGGGGGGTAAAGTGGATACGCAGTATTTT. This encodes CASSPWGGKVDTQYF. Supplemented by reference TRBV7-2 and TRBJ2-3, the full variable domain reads GAGVSQSPSNKVTEKGKDVELRCDPISGHTALYWYRQSLGQGLEFLIYFQGNSAPDKSGLPSDRFSAERTGGSVSTLTIQRTQQEDSAVYLCASSPWGGKVDTQYFGPGTRLTVL.

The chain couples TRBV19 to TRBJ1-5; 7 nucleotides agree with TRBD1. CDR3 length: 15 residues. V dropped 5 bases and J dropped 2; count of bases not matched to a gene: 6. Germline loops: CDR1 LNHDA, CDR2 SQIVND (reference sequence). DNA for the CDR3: TGTGCCAGTAGTTCCAGGGGGAGTGGCAATCAGCCCCAGCATTTT. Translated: CASSSRGSGNQPQHF.

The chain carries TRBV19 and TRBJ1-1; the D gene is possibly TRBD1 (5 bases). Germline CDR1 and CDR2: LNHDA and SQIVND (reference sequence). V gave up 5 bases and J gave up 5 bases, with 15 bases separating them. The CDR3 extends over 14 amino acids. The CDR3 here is CASSPLLPGTEAFF. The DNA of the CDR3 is TGTGCCAGTAGTCCCTTACTACCAGGGACTGAAGCTTTCTTT.

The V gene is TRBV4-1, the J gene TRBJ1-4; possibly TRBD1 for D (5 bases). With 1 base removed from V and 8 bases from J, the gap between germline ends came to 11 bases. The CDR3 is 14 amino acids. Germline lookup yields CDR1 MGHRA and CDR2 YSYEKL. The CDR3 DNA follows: TGCGCCAGCAGCCAAGCTGTCAGGGCGGAAAAACTGTTTTTT. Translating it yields CASSQAVRAEKLFF.

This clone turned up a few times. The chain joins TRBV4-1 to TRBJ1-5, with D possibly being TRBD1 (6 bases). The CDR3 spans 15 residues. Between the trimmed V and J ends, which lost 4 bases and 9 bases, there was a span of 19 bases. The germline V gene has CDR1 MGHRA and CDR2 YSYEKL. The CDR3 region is CASSPMYRVEGPQHF. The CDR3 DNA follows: TGCGCCAGCAGCCCGATGTACAGGGTCGAGGGGCCCCAGCATTTT.

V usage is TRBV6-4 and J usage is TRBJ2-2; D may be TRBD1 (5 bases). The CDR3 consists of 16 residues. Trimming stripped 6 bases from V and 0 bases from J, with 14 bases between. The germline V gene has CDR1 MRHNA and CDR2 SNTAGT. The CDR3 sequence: CASSLTVTANTGELFF. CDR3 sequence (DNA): TGTGCCAGCAGCCTTACTGTGACAGCGAACACCGGGGAGCTGTTTTTT.

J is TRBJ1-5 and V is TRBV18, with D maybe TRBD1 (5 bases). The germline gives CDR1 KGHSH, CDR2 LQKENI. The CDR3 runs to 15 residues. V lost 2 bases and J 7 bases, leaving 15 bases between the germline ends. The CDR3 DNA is TGTGCCAGCTCACCAGGACAACATCTTTGGCAGCCCCAGCATTTT. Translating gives CASSPGQHLWQPQHF.

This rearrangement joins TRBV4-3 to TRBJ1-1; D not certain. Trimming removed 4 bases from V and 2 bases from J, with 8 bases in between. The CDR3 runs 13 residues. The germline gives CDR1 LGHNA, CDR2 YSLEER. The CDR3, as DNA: TGCGCCAGCAGCCGAGAGAGAAACACTGAAGCTTTCTTT. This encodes CASSRERNTEAFF.

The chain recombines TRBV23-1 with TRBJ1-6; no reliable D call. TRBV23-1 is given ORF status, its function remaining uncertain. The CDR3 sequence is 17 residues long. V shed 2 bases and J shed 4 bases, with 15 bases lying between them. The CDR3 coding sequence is TGCGCCAGCAGTCAAACCGCGGTGTTTAGGTATAATTCACCCCTCCACTTT. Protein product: CASSQTAVFRYNSPLHF.

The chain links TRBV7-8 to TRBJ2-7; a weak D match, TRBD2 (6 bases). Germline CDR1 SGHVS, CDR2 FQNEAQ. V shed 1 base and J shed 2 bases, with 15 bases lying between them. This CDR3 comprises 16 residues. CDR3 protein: CASSLVLTGVTYEQYF. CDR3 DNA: TGTGCCAGCAGCTTAGTGCTGACGGGGGTTACCTACGAGCAGTACTTC.

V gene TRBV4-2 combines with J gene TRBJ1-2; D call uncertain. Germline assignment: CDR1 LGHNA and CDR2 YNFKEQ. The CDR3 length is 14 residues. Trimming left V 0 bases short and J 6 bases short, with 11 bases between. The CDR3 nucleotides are TGTGCCAGCAGCCAAGATGGAGGTCTCGATGGCTACACCTTC. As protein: CASSQDGGLDGYTF.

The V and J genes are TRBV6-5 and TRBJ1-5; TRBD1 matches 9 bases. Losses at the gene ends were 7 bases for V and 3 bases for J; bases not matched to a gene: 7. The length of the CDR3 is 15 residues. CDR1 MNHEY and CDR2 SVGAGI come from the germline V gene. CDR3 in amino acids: CASNTRDRANQPQHF. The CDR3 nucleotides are TGTGCCAGCAATACACGGGACAGGGCCAATCAGCCCCAGCATTTT.

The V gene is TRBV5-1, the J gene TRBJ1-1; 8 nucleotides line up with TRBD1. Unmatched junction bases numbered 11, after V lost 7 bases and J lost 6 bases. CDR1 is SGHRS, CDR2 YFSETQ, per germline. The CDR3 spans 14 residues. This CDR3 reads CASGGTGRPSEAFF. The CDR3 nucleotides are TGCGCCAGCGGGGGGACAGGCCGTCCTTCTGAAGCTTTCTTT.

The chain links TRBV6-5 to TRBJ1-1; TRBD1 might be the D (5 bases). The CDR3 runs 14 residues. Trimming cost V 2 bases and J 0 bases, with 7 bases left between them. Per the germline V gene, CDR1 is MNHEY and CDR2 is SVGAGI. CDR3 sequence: CASSYRGMNTEAFF. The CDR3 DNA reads TGTGCCAGCAGTTACAGGGGCATGAACACTGAAGCTTTCTTT.

The DNA of the CDR3 is TGTGCCAGCAGCACAGGGCCAGGGGGTCCCTATGGCTACACCTTC. Translating it yields CASSTGPGGPYGYTF. The chain uses TRBV7-2 and TRBJ1-2; 7 bases map to TRBD1. V lost 5 bases, J lost 4 bases, and 10 bases stayed unmatched. The length of the CDR3 is 15 residues. Germline V gene lookup returns CDR1 SGHTA and CDR2 FQGNSA.

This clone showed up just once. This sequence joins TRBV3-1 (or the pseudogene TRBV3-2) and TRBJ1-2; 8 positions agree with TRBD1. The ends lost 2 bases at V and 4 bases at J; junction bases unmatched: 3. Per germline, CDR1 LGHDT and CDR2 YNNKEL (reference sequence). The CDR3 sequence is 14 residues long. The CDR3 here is CASSQIGQGYGYTF. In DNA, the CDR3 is TGTGCCAGCAGCCAAATAGGACAGGGCTATGGCTACACCTTC.

The CDR3 protein is CASSLQNEAFF. DNA for the CDR3: TGTGCCAGCAGTCTGCAGAATGAAGCTTTCTTT. The chain uses TRBV6-5 and TRBJ1-1; D remains ambiguous. Trimming removed 5 bases from V and 7 bases from J, with 8 bases in between. Germline values: CDR1 MNHEY, CDR2 SVGAGI. CDR3 length equals 11 residues.

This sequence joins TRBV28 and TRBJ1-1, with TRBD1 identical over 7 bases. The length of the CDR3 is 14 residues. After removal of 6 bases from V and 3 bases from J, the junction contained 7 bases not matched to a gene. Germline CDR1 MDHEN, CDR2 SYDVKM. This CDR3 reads CASSSGGVYTEAFF. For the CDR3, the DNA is TGTGCCAGCAGCTCAGGGGGTGTTTACACTGAAGCTTTCTTT.